The 17 T cell receptor beta chains below come from one sample, sequenced in a study of blood T cell repertoires in COVID-19. The table came from immunoSEQ multiplex PCR; TCRdb's copy has only in-frame clones and leaves some out. Seen here are approximately 70,000 clones, around nine tenths observed once, and the top ten hold 7% to 9.5%. The sequenced material came from peripheral blood. These receptors all stem from a human donor in a cohort sampled during active COVID-19.

V gene TRBV5-1 combines with J gene TRBJ2-2, with D perhaps TRBD1 (6 bases). The CDR3 length is 15 residues. V shed 0 bases and J shed 7 bases, with 13 bases lying between them. Per germline, CDR1 SGHRS and CDR2 YFSETQ. DNA for the CDR3: TGCGCCAGCAGCTTGGAATCAGGGGAAGGCGGGGAGCTGTTTTTT. Its protein is CASSLESGEGGELFF. Together with reference TRBV5-1 and TRBJ2-2, the CDR3 gives the full variable domain: KAGVTQTPRYLIKTRGQQVTLSCSPISGHRSVSWYQQTPGQGLQFLFEYFSETQRNKGNFPGRFSGRQFSNSRSEMNVSTLELGDSALYLCASSLESGEGGELFFGEGSRLTVL.

This CDR3 is CASSHPQGMRDEQYF. Written as DNA, the CDR3 is TGCGCCAGCAGCCACCCACAGGGGATGCGGGACGAGCAGTACTTC. The chain combines TRBV4-1 with TRBJ2-7; 7 positions agree with TRBD1. Germline V lookup: CDR1 MGHRA, CDR2 YSYEKL. J lost 5 bases, V lost 3 bases, and 10 bases had no gene match. The CDR3 loop spans 15 amino acids.

The chain joins TRBV10-3 to TRBJ2-7; 8 bases are shared with TRBD2. The CDR3 length is 14 residues. Germline V gene sequence: CDR1 ENHRY, CDR2 SYGVKD. Unmatched junction bases numbered 8, after V lost 6 bases and J lost 4 bases. The CDR3 DNA follows: TGTGCCATCAGGCCGGGACTAGGTCTATACGAGCAGTACTTC. Residues: CAIRPGLGLYEQYF.

V gene TRBV9 combines with J gene TRBJ2-5, with no clear D. The V and J ends lost 0 bases and 4 bases respectively, with 13 bases between them. This CDR3 comprises 15 residues. Germline values: CDR1 SGDLS, CDR2 YYNGEE. CDR3 nucleotides: TGTGCCAGCAGCGTAGTCCCTAACGGTATAGAGACCCAGTACTTC. It yields the protein CASSVVPNGIETQYF. The entire variable domain, with the rest obtained from reference TRBV9 and TRBJ2-5, is as follows: DSGVTQTPKHLITATGQRVTLRCSPRSGDLSVYWYQQSLDQGLQFLIQYYNGEERAKGNILERFSAQQFPDLHSELNLSSLELGDSALYFCASSVVPNGIETQYFGPGTRLLVL.

The CDR3 protein is CASSSRTAQNYGYTF. As DNA, the CDR3 is TGTGCCAGCAGCTCGAGGACAGCTCAGAACTATGGCTACACCTTC. This sequence joins TRBV13 and TRBJ1-2; a weak D match, TRBD1 (6 bases). There are 15 residues in the CDR3. CDR1 and CDR2 (germline): PRHDT, FYEKMQ (reference sequence). V dropped 4 bases and J dropped 2 bases, with 14 bases sitting between them.

The V gene is TRBV4-1, the J gene TRBJ2-4; 9 bases match TRBD2. The CDR3 is 16 amino acids. CDR1 is MGHRA and CDR2 is YSYEKL in the germline V gene. The V gene end was trimmed by 4 bases and the J gene end by 9 bases; junction bases not matched to a gene: 13. CDR3 DNA sequence: TGCGCCAGCAGCCCACGGACTAGCGTGGTTAATCCCATTCAGTACTTC. Its translation: CASSPRTSVVNPIQYF.

J is TRBJ1-1 and V is TRBV3-1 (or the pseudogene TRBV3-2); D might be TRBD1 (5 bases). The germline V and J ends were trimmed by 0 bases and 6 bases, with 11 bases remaining between them. The V gene's germline CDR1 is LGHDT and CDR2 YNNKEL (reference sequence). This CDR3 has 14 amino acids. CDR3 amino acids: CASSQEGGRAEAFF. The CDR3 nucleotides read TGTGCCAGCAGCCAAGAGGGGGGACGGGCTGAAGCTTTCTTT.

V is TRBV29-1 and J is TRBJ1-2; no reliable D call. Germline CDR1 SQVTM, CDR2 ANQGSEA. V lost 8 bases to trimming and J lost 6 bases, with 19 bases between them. CDR3 size: 13 residues. CDR3: CSSWGGLYDGYTF. Here the CDR3 DNA reads TGCAGCTCGTGGGGAGGACTATACGATGGCTACACCTTC.

The chain links TRBV10-3 to TRBJ2-7; a possible D gene is TRBD2 (5 bases). Trimming shortened V by 8 bases and J by 5 bases, and 13 bases separated the two germline ends. This CDR3 is 12 amino acids long. CDR1 is ENHRY and CDR2 is SYGVKD in the germline V gene. This CDR3 is CAIRAEGNEQYF. The CDR3 nucleotides are TGTGCCATCCGGGCCGAGGGCAACGAGCAGTACTTC.

This chain joins TRBV7-2 and TRBJ2-7, with 11 bases aligning to TRBD1. CDR3 length: 15 residues. J lost 4 bases, V lost 3 bases, and 5 bases had no gene match. Germline assignment: CDR1 SGHTA and CDR2 FQGNSA. The CDR3: CASSLVGTGGYEQYF. As DNA, the CDR3 is TGTGCCAGCAGCTTGGTAGGGACAGGGGGGTACGAGCAGTACTTC. Looking up the rest from reference TRBV7-2 and TRBJ2-7 gives the full variable domain: GAGVSQSPSNKVTEKGKDVELRCDPISGHTALYWYRQSLGQGLEFLIYFQGNSAPDKSGLPSDRFSAERTGGSVSTLTIQRTQQEDSAVYLCASSLVGTGGYEQYFGPGTRLTVT.

The V gene is TRBV5-1, the J gene TRBJ2-7; D is ambiguous. Germline V lookup: CDR1 SGHRS, CDR2 YFSETQ. This CDR3 contains 11 residues. Between the trimmed V and J ends, which lost 1 base and 6 bases, there was a span of 5 bases. CDR3 nucleotide sequence: TGCGCCAGCAGCTTGAATCTCGAGCAGTACTTC. Its protein product is CASSLNLEQYF.

The V and J genes are TRBV4-1 and TRBJ1-2; D might be TRBD1 (5 bases). The CDR3 loop spans 17 amino acids. V gave up 0 bases and J gave up 0 bases, with 14 bases separating them. Germline CDR1 is MGHRA and CDR2 is YSYEKL. The DNA for the CDR3 is TGCGCCAGCAGCCAAGACAGCGGGGGGTGGGCTAACTATGGCTACACCTTC. This codes for CASSQDSGGWANYGYTF.

The V and J genes are TRBV28 and TRBJ2-7; 7 nucleotides match TRBD2. The CDR3 contains 14 residues. V shed 7 bases and J 4 bases; nucleotides not matched to a gene: 10. Germline V gives CDR1 MDHEN, CDR2 SYDVKM. The CDR3 DNA follows: TGTGCCAGCACCCCGCGGGGGAGGGCGTACGAGCAGTACTTC. Residues: CASTPRGRAYEQYF.

The chain carries TRBV5-5 and TRBJ1-6; D ambiguous. Looked up from germline, CDR1 is SGHKS and CDR2 is YYEKEE (reference sequence). V lost 7 bases, J lost 8 bases, and 13 bases lay in between. CDR3 size: 13 residues. CDR3 residues: CASLNGPDSPLHF. DNA of the CDR3: TGTGCCAGCCTCAATGGGCCCGATTCACCCCTCCACTTT.

The chain has TRBV13 and TRBJ2-7; 7 positions match TRBD1. Germline V gene lookup returns CDR1 PRHDT and CDR2 FYEKMQ (reference sequence). The CDR3 has 14 residues. V lost 2 bases and J lost 2; bases outside the gene matches: 3. DNA for the CDR3: TGTGCCAGCAGCTTAAGGGGGCTCCCCTACGAGCAGTACTTC. This sequence encodes CASSLRGLPYEQYF. The full variable domain, its missing parts supplied by reference TRBV13 and TRBJ2-7, is AAGVIQSPRHLIKEKRETATLKCYPIPRHDTVYWYQQGPGQDPQFLISFYEKMQSDKGSIPDRFSAQQFSDYHSELNMSSLELGDSALYFCASSLRGLPYEQYFGPGTRLTVT.

The chain uses TRBV27 and TRBJ1-1; D is uncertain. This CDR3 is built from 13 residues. The ends were cut back, 4 bases at V and 0 bases at J, with 6 bases in the middle. The germline V gene has CDR1 MNHEY and CDR2 SMNVEV (reference sequence). The CDR3 loop is CASSSSMNTEAFF. The CDR3 DNA reads TGTGCCAGCAGTTCGTCTATGAACACTGAAGCTTTCTTT.

In its sample, this clone was seen once. V gene TRBV5-1 combines with J gene TRBJ2-7; 9 nucleotides agree with TRBD1. The CDR3 has 15 residues. J was trimmed by 5 bases and V by 4 bases; bases with no gene match: 10. CDR1 and CDR2 (germline): SGHRS, YFSETQ. CDR3 nucleotides: TGCGCCAGCAGCGCGGCACAGGGGGCATATAACGAGCAGTACTTC. Its protein product is CASSAAQGAYNEQYF.